These 26 T cell receptor beta chains were sequenced from one sample in a study of beta chain features in type 1 diabetes. Of the isolated RNA, all was reverse transcribed, and so the sequenced material was expressed TCRB transcripts. Produced via immunoSEQ multiplex PCR; TCRdb's table is partial and in-frame only. This repertoire shows more than 200,000 clones, around 16% found once; its top ten account for 0.085%. Study results and caveats: TCRB CDR3s from Type 1 diabetes patients were moderately but significantly shorter in all four CD4+ subsets.

These TCRs' antigens remain unknown. Sequenced input: naive CD4+ T cells from blood. The receptors derive from a man aged 30-40 years with type 1 diabetes.

This clone was observed a handful of times. The V gene is TRBV29-1, the J gene TRBJ2-7, with TRBD2 matching 8 bases. Unmatched junction bases numbered 19, after V lost 8 bases and J lost 7 bases. The CDR3 has 15 residues. From germline, CDR1 is SQVTM and CDR2 ANQGSEA. The DNA of the CDR3 is TGCAGCATTTCCGCGGGGGCCTGGGGCGGGAGGGAGCAGTACTTC. Its translation: CSISAGAWGGREQYF.

This clone was counted between two and nine times. V gene TRBV30 combines with J gene TRBJ2-7; the match to TRBD2 covers 7 bases. The CDR3 has 15 amino acids. The germline V gene has CDR1 GTSNPN and CDR2 SVGIG (reference sequence). Losses at the gene ends were 3 bases for V and 1 base for J; bases not matched to a gene: 9. The DNA for the CDR3 is TGTGCCTGGAGACGTTTGGGAGGGAGGTCCTACGAGCAGTACTTC. Protein sequence: CAWRRLGGRSYEQYF.

This chain uses TRBV7-2 with TRBJ2-5; 13 bases map to TRBD2. Germline assignment: CDR1 SGHTA and CDR2 FQGNSA. Unmatched junction bases numbered 4, after V lost 1 base and J lost 8 bases. There are 15 residues in the CDR3. The CDR3 nucleotides read TGTGCCAGCAGCTTAGAACTAGCGGGGGGGAACACCCAGTACTTC. Translated: CASSLELAGGNTQYF.

The V gene is TRBV6-1, the J gene TRBJ2-1; tentative D call: TRBD1 (6 bases). The CDR3 covers 13 residues. CDR1 and CDR2 from the germline V gene are MNHNS and SASEGT. The V end lost 2 bases, the J end lost 5 bases, and 7 bases lay between the germline ends. CDR3 amino acids: CASSEHRDNEQFF. Written as DNA, the CDR3 is TGTGCCAGCAGTGAACACAGGGACAATGAGCAGTTCTTC.

This clone has just a few counts. This chain joins TRBV25-1 and TRBJ1-2; D not resolved. This CDR3 region has 14 residues. Germline CDR1 is MGHDK and CDR2 is SYGVNS. Trimming removed 6 bases at V and 2 bases at J, with 13 bases between. The CDR3 coding sequence is TGTGCCAGCAGCACACAGAACTTAAACTATGGCTACACCTTC. Translated: CASSTQNLNYGYTF.

This chain links TRBV9 with TRBJ2-2; D is ambiguous. The CDR3 is 15 residues long. The V end was cut by 0 bases, the J end by 3 bases, with 9 bases between. CDR1 and CDR2 from the germline V gene are SGDLS and YYNGEE. CDR3 region: CASSVESMYTGELFF. Here the CDR3 DNA reads TGTGCCAGCAGCGTAGAGTCAATGTACACCGGGGAGCTGTTTTTT.

This clone was observed a few times. The J gene is TRBJ2-3, the V gene TRBV2; no clear D. CDR1 is SNHLY and CDR2 is FYNNEI in the germline V gene. Trimming cost V 3 bases and J 3 bases, with 7 bases left between them. CDR3 size: 13 residues. The CDR3 protein is CASSDFVTDTQYF. In nucleotides, the CDR3 is TGTGCCAGCAGTGATTTCGTAACAGATACGCAGTATTTT.

This sequence joins TRBV7-2 and TRBJ2-2; 8 bases match TRBD2. Germline V CDR1 and CDR2: SGHTA, FQGNSA. V lost 2 bases to trimming and J lost 4 bases; unmatched junction nucleotides: 6. This CDR3 comprises 16 residues. The CDR3 spells CASSLISGISTGELFF. As DNA, the CDR3 is TGTGCCAGCAGCTTAATTAGCGGGATTAGCACCGGGGAGCTGTTTTTT. The whole variable domain, filled in from reference TRBV7-2 and TRBJ2-2, reads GAGVSQSPSNKVTEKGKDVELRCDPISGHTALYWYRQSLGQGLEFLIYFQGNSAPDKSGLPSDRFSAERTGGSVSTLTIQRTQQEDSAVYLCASSLISGISTGELFFGEGSRLTVL.

V usage is TRBV6-1 and J usage is TRBJ2-3; D is ambiguous. Germline V gene sequence: CDR1 MNHNS, CDR2 SASEGT. The CDR3 has 13 amino acids. V dropped 1 base and J dropped 2 bases, with 4 bases sitting between them. The CDR3 bases are TGTGCCAGCAGTGAAGGGCACACAGATACGCAGTATTTT. It encodes CASSEGHTDTQYF.

This clone was seen a handful of times. This chain uses TRBV28 with TRBJ2-1; 7 positions agree with TRBD2. This CDR3 has 12 residues. CDR1 is MDHEN and CDR2 is SYDVKM in the germline V gene. The J segment lost 7 bases and the V segment lost 6 bases, leaving 3 bases of the junction unmatched. As DNA, the CDR3 is TGTGCCAGCAGCTCTAGCGGAAATGAGCAGTTCTTC. It encodes CASSSSGNEQFF.

This clone has more than one count but fewer than ten. This chain uses TRBV30 with TRBJ1-2; D is possibly TRBD1 (6 bases). The CDR3 totals 15 residues. V lost 2 bases, J lost 4 bases, and 17 bases lay in between. Germline CDR1 GTSNPN, CDR2 SVGIG (reference sequence). The CDR3, as DNA: TGTGCCTGGAGTCCCCCCTGGGACAACCCCTATGGCTACACCTTC. As protein: CAWSPPWDNPYGYTF. Filled out from reference TRBV30 and TRBJ1-2, the complete variable domain reads SQTIHQWPATLVQPVGSPLSLECTVEGTSNPNLYWYRQAAGRGLQLLFYSVGIGQISSEVPQNLSASRPQDRQFILSSKKLLLSDSGFYLCAWSPPWDNPYGYTFGSGTRLTVV.

The sample holds a few counts of this clone. This chain links TRBV6-5 with TRBJ2-7; TRBD1 is a possible D gene (6 bases). Germline V gene data show CDR1 as MNHEY and CDR2 as SVGAGI. Trimming cost V 6 bases and J 2 bases, with 14 bases left between them. The CDR3 totals 14 residues. The CDR3 coding sequence is TGTGCCAGCAGCGGGACAATTCGCCCCTACGAGCAGTACTTC. The encoded protein is CASSGTIRPYEQYF.

The chain joins TRBV29-1 to TRBJ2-7, with D maybe TRBD2 (7 bases). Germline V gene lookup returns CDR1 SQVTM and CDR2 ANQGSEA. Deletions cut 3 bases from V and 9 bases from J, with 15 bases between. This CDR3 contains 12 residues. The CDR3 protein is CSVEGLQGGQYF. The CDR3 region has the DNA TGCAGCGTTGAGGGACTACAGGGTGGGCAGTACTTC.

This clone came up a few times. The genes are TRBV4-1 and TRBJ2-1, with 13 bases fitting TRBD2. The CDR3 is 16 amino acids. With 2 bases clipped from V and 8 bases from J, the junction kept 6 bases outside the gene matches. Germline lookup yields CDR1 MGHRA and CDR2 YSYEKL. CDR3 coding DNA: TGCGCCAGCAGCCAAAGGACTAGCGGGAGAGGGTATGAGCAGTTCTTC. This translates into CASSQRTSGRGYEQFF.

A word on this clone: One end of the junction does not line up with germline, which may come from a read error. The rearrangement joins TRBV18 to TRBJ2-3; D unclear. Germline V gives CDR1 KGHSH, CDR2 LQKENI. This CDR3 has 12 amino acids. In DNA, the CDR3 is TGTGCCAGCTCACCACACACAGTTACGCAGTATTTT. It yields the protein CASSPHTVTQYF.

V and J are TRBV4-2 and TRBJ2-7, with D tentatively TRBD1 (6 bases). Germline-derived CDR1 and CDR2 are LGHNA and YNFKEQ. The V end was cut by 4 bases, the J end by 3 bases, with 10 bases between. CDR3 length: 13 amino acids. The CDR3 region is CASSPGQIYEQYF. CDR3 sequence (DNA): TGTGCCAGCAGCCCGGGACAAATCTACGAGCAGTACTTC.

This clone was detected a few times. J is TRBJ2-7 and V is TRBV7-2, with no clear D. The CDR3 runs to 15 residues. The germline V and J ends were trimmed by 4 bases and 3 bases, with 16 bases remaining between them. CDR1 SGHTA and CDR2 FQGNSA come from the germline V gene. CDR3 coding DNA: TGTGCCAGCAGCTCAGCTCCCGACTCGAGCTACGAGCAGTACTTC. It specifies CASSSAPDSSYEQYF.

This rearrangement joins TRBV18 to TRBJ2-5; D gene unclear. V was shortened by 3 bases and J by 3 bases, with 11 bases between the two germline ends. The CDR3 consists of 14 residues. Germline V gives CDR1 KGHSH, CDR2 LQKENI. The chain's CDR3 is CASSPSRGEETQYF. The DNA of the CDR3 is TGTGCCAGCTCACCCTCACGAGGCGAAGAGACCCAGTACTTC.

This clone was counted between two and nine times. The V gene is TRBV5-1, the J gene TRBJ2-2, with D perhaps matching TRBD1 or TRBD2 (5 bases each). The CDR3 length is 15 residues. Germline V lookup: CDR1 SGHRS, CDR2 YFSETQ. The V end lost 4 bases, the J end lost 4 bases, and 14 bases lay between the germline ends. CDR3 amino acids: CASSPGQIGTGELFF. CDR3 in DNA: TGCGCCAGCAGCCCGGGGCAGATCGGCACCGGGGAGCTGTTTTTT. The full variable domain, in which reference TRBV5-1 and TRBJ2-2 provide the parts outside the CDR3, is KAGVTQTPRYLIKTRGQQVTLSCSPISGHRSVSWYQQTPGQGLQFLFEYFSETQRNKGNFPGRFSGRQFSNSRSEMNVSTLELGDSALYLCASSPGQIGTGELFFGEGSRLTVL.

V is TRBV28 and J is TRBJ2-1; D might be TRBD1 (6 bases). The V end lost 4 bases, the J end lost 4 bases, and 11 bases lay between the germline ends. This CDR3 has 14 residues. Germline V lookup: CDR1 MDHEN, CDR2 SYDVKM. CDR3 nucleotides: TGTGCCAGCAGTTCAGGGGTGCCGTACAATGAGCAGTTCTTC. Its translation is CASSSGVPYNEQFF.

This clone occurred a few times. The V and J genes are TRBV14 and TRBJ2-3; D is unclear. The CDR3 loop spans 11 amino acids. Trimming removed 1 base from V and 4 bases from J, with 0 bases in between. Germline CDR1 SGHDN, CDR2 FVKESK. The CDR3 spells CASSQADTQYF. The CDR3, as DNA: TGTGCCAGCAGCCAAGCAGATACGCAGTATTTT.

This clone was counted only a few times. J is TRBJ2-3 and V is TRBV29-1; 7 bases match TRBD2. The CDR3 loop spans 16 amino acids. V lost 7 bases, J lost 1 base, and 14 bases stayed unmatched. From germline, CDR1 is SQVTM and CDR2 ANQGSEA. CDR3 bases: TGCAGCGCCGTCCCAGCCGGGACTACCGGCACAGATACGCAGTATTTT. Translation: CSAVPAGTTGTDTQYF.

This clone occurred a few times. The gene calls are TRBV28 and TRBJ2-7, with 8 nucleotides matching TRBD1. Looked up from germline, CDR1 is MDHEN and CDR2 is SYDVKM. Trimming removed 6 bases from V and 1 base from J; junction bases left unmatched: 8. The CDR3 has 15 amino acids. CDR3 sequence: CASSRSGTGSYEQYF. In nucleotides, the CDR3 is TGTGCCAGCAGCCGTTCCGGGACAGGTTCCTACGAGCAGTACTTC.

V and J are TRBV7-9 and TRBJ2-2; D is possibly TRBD1 (6 bases). The CDR3 is 15 amino acids. The V gene lost 4 bases and the J gene lost 6 bases, with 15 bases spanning the gap. Germline lookup yields CDR1 SEHNR and CDR2 FQNEAQ (reference sequence). The CDR3 sequence is CASSSRQQGSGELFF. Here the CDR3 DNA reads TGTGCCAGCAGCTCTCGTCAACAGGGCTCCGGGGAGCTGTTTTTT.

The CDR3 region is CASSSKADQETQYF. The CDR3 DNA reads TGTGCCAGCAGCTCCAAAGCGGACCAAGAGACCCAGTACTTC. The rearrangement joins TRBV7-3 to TRBJ2-5, with D perhaps TRBD2 (5 bases). The CDR3 runs 14 residues. Germline V gene data show CDR1 as SGHTA and CDR2 as FQGTGA. V dropped 4 bases and J dropped 0 bases, with 9 bases sitting between them.

The chain employs TRBV4-3 and TRBJ2-5; tentative D call: TRBD2 (6 bases). This CDR3 has 14 amino acids. The V end lost 1 base, the J end lost 2 bases, and 8 bases lay between the germline ends. In germline, CDR1 is LGHNA, CDR2 YSLEER. In DNA, the CDR3 is TGCGCCAGCAGCCAAGGAGGGAGGCAAGAGACCCAGTACTTC. Translating gives CASSQGGRQETQYF.